The 12 T cell receptor beta chains below were found in one sample sequenced in a study of breast tumors, draining lymph nodes, adjacent tissues. Using its own MiXCR run on the multiplex PCR reads, TCRdb lists one record per CDR3 protein. The sample has around 300,000 distinct CDR3 sequences; over 30% are singletons. Breast cancer patients provided tissue from their axillary draining lymph nodes. The specimen was axillary lymph node tissue. These TCRs come from a female donor with breast cancer. Some clones in this sample may be carry-over from other donors' samples.

Worth noting for this clonotype: Relative to the germline gene, one junction end is altered; a read error may explain this. V gene TRBV4-1 combines with J gene TRBJ2-5; no clear D gene. Germline CDR1 and CDR2: MGHRA and YSYEKL. The CDR3 extends over 12 amino acids. The CDR3 protein is CASSQDGWTQYF. The CDR3 nucleotides read TGTGCCAGCAGCCAAGACGGTTGGACCCAGTACTTC.

The chain uses TRBV20-1 and TRBJ2-2; 12 nucleotides match TRBD2. V shed 3 bases, J shed 6 bases, and the junction held 8 bases outside the gene matches. Per the germline V gene, CDR1 is DFQATT and CDR2 is SNEGSKA (reference sequence). CDR3 size: 16 residues. DNA of the CDR3: TGCAGTGCTAGTCGCTCTAGCGGGAGGGCGGCCGGGGAGCTGTTTTTT. Residues: CSASRSSGRAAGELFF.

This clonotype was detected only a few times. The genes are TRBV20-1 and TRBJ2-7, with 9 nucleotides matching TRBD1. This CDR3 is built from 12 residues. Germline assignment: CDR1 DFQATT and CDR2 SNEGSKA (reference sequence). CDR3 DNA: TGCGGGGCGGACAGGGGACCTGACGAGCAGTACTTC. Translated, it gives CGADRGPDEQYF.

This clonotype was observed many times. The chain has TRBV12-3 or TRBV12-4 and TRBJ1-5; D unresolved. V dropped 3 bases and J dropped 4 bases, with 4 bases sitting between them. The CDR3 contains 12 residues. Here the CDR3 DNA reads TGTGCCAGCAGTTTCGGGAATCAGCCCCAGCATTTT. Translating gives CASSFGNQPQHF.

This clonotype was recorded many times. V and J are TRBV2 and TRBJ2-6; unclear D gene. CDR1 and CDR2 from the germline V gene are SNHLY and FYNNEI. The ends were cut back, 6 bases at V and 0 bases at J, with 12 bases in the middle. This CDR3 has 16 residues. The CDR3 is CASRLTAYSGANVLTF. CDR3 nucleotide sequence: TGTGCCAGCAGACTGACGGCCTACTCTGGGGCCAACGTCCTGACTTTC.

With respect to this clonotype: This clone may be a read error of a much larger clone one base away. This chain joins TRBV7-9 and TRBJ2-3; D may be TRBD1 (5 bases). Germline V lookup: CDR1 SEHNR, CDR2 FQNEAQ (reference sequence). There are 13 residues in the CDR3. CDR3 residues: CVSSSRVSRAQYF. The CDR3 region has the DNA TGTGTCAGCAGCTCCAGGGTCAGCCGAGCGCAGTATTTT.

This clonotype appeared many times. A read error may produce the germline difference seen at one junction end. The chain recombines TRBV19 with TRBJ2-6; D might be TRBD1 or TRBD2, each matching 6 bases. The CDR3 runs 14 residues. Looked up from germline, CDR1 is LNHDA and CDR2 is SQIVND (reference sequence). The CDR3 sequence is CASRTGTGASVLTF. The CDR3 DNA reads as TGTGCCAGTAGAACAGGGACTGGGGCCAGCGTCCTGACTTTC.

This clonotype was picked up many times. The gene calls are TRBV5-4 and TRBJ2-3, with 14 bases aligning to TRBD2. Unmatched junction bases numbered 4, after V lost 3 bases and J lost 4 bases. The CDR3 is 16 amino acids. The germline V gene has CDR1 SGHNT and CDR2 YYREEE (reference sequence). The CDR3 region is CASSSPGLAGADTQYF. CDR3 nucleotides: TGTGCCAGCAGCTCCCCGGGACTAGCGGGAGCAGATACGCAGTATTTT.

This clonotype was detected many times. The genes are TRBV5-1 and TRBJ2-1; tentative D call: TRBD2 (6 bases). Germline CDR1 is SGHRS and CDR2 is YFSETQ. The V gene lost 4 bases and the J gene lost 5 bases, with 10 bases spanning the gap. This CDR3 contains 13 residues. This chain's CDR3 is CASSPGGDNEQFF. CDR3 DNA sequence: TGCGCCAGCAGCCCCGGCGGGGACAATGAGCAGTTCTTC.

This clonotype showed up many times. In nucleotides, the CDR3 is TGCAGTGCTGAACAAGAGACCCAGTACTTC. Protein product: CSAEQETQYF. This chain joins TRBV20-1 and TRBJ2-5, with unresolved D. CDR1 is DFQATT, CDR2 SNEGSKA, per germline (reference sequence). V dropped 5 bases and J dropped 2 bases, with 3 bases sitting between them. This CDR3 has 10 amino acids.

The table lists this clonotype with many counts. The rearrangement uses TRBV6-5 and TRBJ2-3; the D gene is possibly TRBD2 (5 bases). In germline, CDR1 is MNHEY, CDR2 SVGAGI. V was pared by 2 bases and J by 3 bases, with 12 bases between. The CDR3 loop spans 15 amino acids. CDR3 nucleotides: TGTGCCAGCAGTTACGCCGGGATTCGGACAGATACGCAGTATTTT. This translates into CASSYAGIRTDTQYF.

Notes on this clonotype: Possible read error: a much larger clone is one base away. The J gene is TRBJ2-2, the V gene TRBV13, with 7 bases lining up with TRBD2. This CDR3 has 15 residues. J was trimmed by 3 bases and V by 6 bases; bases with no gene match: 7. Germline lookup yields CDR1 PRHDT and CDR2 FYEKMQ (reference sequence). The CDR3 coding sequence is TGTGCCAGCAGACTTGGACTAGTTGACACCGGGGAGCTGTTTTTT. This codes for CASRLGLVDTGELFF.